There are a few counts of the clone carrying this TCR beta chain. Germline lookup yields CDR1 SEHNR and CDR2 FQNEAQ (reference sequence). The V and J ends lost 6 bases and 5 bases respectively, with 10 bases between them. This CDR3 has 13 residues. TCRdb independently ran MiXCR on the RT-PCR reads; one entry per CDR3 protein. The top ten clones hold around 5.5% of a sample with some 880,000 distinct CDR3 sequences, approximately 18% of them seen once. The source of the sample is a study of patients and donors after allogeneic stem cell transplantation. The source is a human donor who was either an allogeneic HSCT recipient or a stem cell or donor lymphocyte infusion donor (not recorded which). It is not recorded whose cells these are; they may come from a transplant donor. The sample consisted of blood, either unsorted or a sorted T cell fraction (not recorded which). The gene calls are TRBV7-9 and TRBJ2-2; D is unclear. CDR3 sequence (DNA): TGTGCCAGCAGACCTATTGGGACCGGGGAGCTGTTTTTT. It yields the protein CASRPIGTGELFF.